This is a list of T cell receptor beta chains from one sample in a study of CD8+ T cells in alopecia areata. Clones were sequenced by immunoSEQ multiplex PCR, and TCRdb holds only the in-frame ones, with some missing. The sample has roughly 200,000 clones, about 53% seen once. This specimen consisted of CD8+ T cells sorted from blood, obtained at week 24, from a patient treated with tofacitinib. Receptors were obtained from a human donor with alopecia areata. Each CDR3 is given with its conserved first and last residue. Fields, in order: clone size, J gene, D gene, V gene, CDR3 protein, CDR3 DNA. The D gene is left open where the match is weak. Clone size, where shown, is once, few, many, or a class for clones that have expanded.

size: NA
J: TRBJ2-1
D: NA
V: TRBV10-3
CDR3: CAISESWRGRNNEQFF
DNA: TGTGCCATCAGTGAGTCGTGGAGGGGCCGAAACAATGAGCAGTTCTTC

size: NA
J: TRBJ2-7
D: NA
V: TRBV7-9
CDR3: CASSSQDSYEQYF
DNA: TGTGCCAGCAGCTCCCAAGACAGCTACGAGCAGTACTTC

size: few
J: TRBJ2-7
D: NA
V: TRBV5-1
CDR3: CASREDPSDEQYF
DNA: TGCGCCAGCAGAGAGGACCCTTCGGACGAGCAGTACTTC

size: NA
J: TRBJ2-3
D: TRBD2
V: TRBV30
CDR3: CAGGLPTQQYF
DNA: TGTGCCGGGGGACTACCAACACAGCAGTATTTT

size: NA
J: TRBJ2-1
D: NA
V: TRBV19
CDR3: CASSAPGRNGEQFF
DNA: TGTGCCAGTAGCGCGCCCGGGCGCAACGGGGAGCAGTTCTTC

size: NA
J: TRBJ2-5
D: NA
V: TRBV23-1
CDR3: CASPIRQQETQYF
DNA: TGCGCCAGCCCAATCAGGCAGCAAGAGACCCAGTACTTC

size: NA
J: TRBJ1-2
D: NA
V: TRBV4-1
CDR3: CASSQDRTNYGYTF
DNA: TGCGCCAGCAGCCAAGACAGGACTAACTATGGCTACACCTTC

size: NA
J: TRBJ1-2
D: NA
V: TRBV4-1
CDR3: CASSQGSVPGYGYTF
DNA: TGCGCCAGCAGCCAAGGGTCGGTCCCAGGCTATGGCTACACCTTC

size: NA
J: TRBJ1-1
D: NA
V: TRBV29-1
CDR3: CSVEDRLGGVEAFF
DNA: TGCAGCGTTGAAGATCGGTTGGGAGGGGTTGAAGCTTTCTTT

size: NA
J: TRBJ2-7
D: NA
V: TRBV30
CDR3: CAWSVDGLSSYEQYF
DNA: TGTGCCTGGAGTGTAGACGGACTGAGCTCCTACGAGCAGTACTTC

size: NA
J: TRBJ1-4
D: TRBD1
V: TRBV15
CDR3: CATSREGQGANEKLFF
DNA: TGTGCCACCAGCAGAGAGGGACAGGGGGCTAATGAAAAACTGTTTTTT

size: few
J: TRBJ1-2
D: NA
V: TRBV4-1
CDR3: CASSQIDSENYGYTF
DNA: TGCGCCAGCAGCCAGATTGACAGTGAAAACTATGGCTACACCTTC

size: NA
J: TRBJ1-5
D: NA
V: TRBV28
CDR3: CASRPTSEGNQPQHF
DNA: TGTGCCAGCAGGCCGACCTCCGAGGGCAATCAGCCCCAGCATTTT

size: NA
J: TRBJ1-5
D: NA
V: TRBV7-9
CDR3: CASSLGRDSNQPQHF
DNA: TGTGCCAGCAGCTTAGGCAGGGATAGCAATCAGCCCCAGCATTTT

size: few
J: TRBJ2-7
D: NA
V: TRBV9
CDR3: CASSSVPGEQYF
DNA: TGTGCCAGCAGCTCGGTCCCCGGGGAGCAGTACTTC

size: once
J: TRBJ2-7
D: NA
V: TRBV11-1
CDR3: CASSLEITAASYEQYF
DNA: TGTGCCAGCAGCTTAGAGATCACAGCGGCCTCCTACGAGCAGTACTTC

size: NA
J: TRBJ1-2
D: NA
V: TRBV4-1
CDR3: CASSQDPRDFYGYTF
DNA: TGCGCCAGCAGCCAAGATCCCCGGGACTTCTATGGCTACACCTTC

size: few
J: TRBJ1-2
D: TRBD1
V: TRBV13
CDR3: CASLLTQDRAYGYTF
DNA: TGTGCCAGTCTCCTTACGCAGGACAGGGCCTATGGCTACACCTTC

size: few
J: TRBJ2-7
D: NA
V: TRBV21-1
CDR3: CASSKDGASVTGRLYEQYF
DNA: TGTGCCAGCAGCAAAGACGGAGCAAGCGTGACAGGAAGACTCTACGAGCAGTACTTC

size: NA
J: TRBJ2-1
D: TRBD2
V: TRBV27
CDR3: CASSSLAGGRNEQFF
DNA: TGTGCCAGCAGTTCACTAGCGGGGGGGCGCAATGAGCAGTTCTTC

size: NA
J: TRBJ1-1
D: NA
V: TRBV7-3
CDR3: CASSLTVGNTEAFF
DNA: TGTGCCAGCAGCTTAACTGTGGGGAACACTGAAGCTTTCTTT

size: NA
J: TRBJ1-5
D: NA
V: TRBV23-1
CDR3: CASSQSWPRNQPQHF
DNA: TGCGCCAGCAGTCAATCGTGGCCCCGCAATCAGCCCCAGCATTTT

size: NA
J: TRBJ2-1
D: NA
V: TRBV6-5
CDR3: CASSPMGAASEQFF
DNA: TGTGCCAGCAGCCCCATGGGGGCGGCGTCTGAGCAGTTCTTC